These 27 T cell receptor beta chains came from one sample sequenced in a study of T-cell reconstitution after alpha-beta-depleted transplantation in children. The TCRbeta library was prepared with unique molecular identifiers. One entry per CDR3 protein, called by TCRdb with MiXCR from the PCR reads. The sample includes a few hundred thousand distinct CDR3 sequences, around 27% of them seen just once. Sequencing used PBMCs, obtained before TCRalphabeta/CD19-depleted stem cell transplant. These receptors all come from a boy younger than two with Wiskott-Aldrich syndrome, due to receive a stem cell transplant.

The chain recombines TRBV5-1 with TRBJ2-1; D possibly uses TRBD1 or TRBD2 (5 bases each). CDR3 length equals 13 residues. From germline, CDR1 is SGHRS and CDR2 YFSETQ. Between the trimmed V and J ends, which lost 7 bases and 7 bases, there was a span of 15 bases. The CDR3 coding sequence is TGCGCCAGCGGAACCGGGACGCTAAATGAGCAGTTCTTC. As protein: CASGTGTLNEQFF. The complete variable domain, with remaining parts taken from reference TRBV5-1 and TRBJ2-1, reads KAGVTQTPRYLIKTRGQQVTLSCSPISGHRSVSWYQQTPGQGLQFLFEYFSETQRNKGNFPGRFSGRQFSNSRSEMNVSTLELGDSALYLCASGTGTLNEQFFGPGTRLTVL.

This clonotype was picked up a small number of times. This chain connects TRBV6-1 to TRBJ1-5; a weak D match, TRBD1 (5 bases). Germline CDR1 and CDR2: MNHNS and SASEGT. This CDR3 has 14 amino acids. Trimming took off 10 bases at V and 0 bases at J, with 13 bases between the two ends. The CDR3 spells CATETVHSNQPQHF. The DNA of the CDR3 is TGTGCCACCGAGACAGTACATAGCAATCAGCCCCAGCATTTT.

The chain combines TRBV5-1 with TRBJ2-7, with 12 nucleotides matching TRBD2. Germline V gene lookup returns CDR1 SGHRS and CDR2 YFSETQ. The CDR3 spans 15 residues. The junction had 2 bases not matched to a gene; V was cut back by 0 bases and J by 4 bases. The chain's CDR3 is CASSLETSGSYEQYF. Here the CDR3 DNA reads TGCGCCAGCAGCTTGGAGACTAGCGGGAGTTACGAGCAGTACTTC.

This clonotype came up a few times. This chain connects TRBV18 to TRBJ1-5; 9 positions match TRBD1. The CDR3 has 15 amino acids. Germline loops: CDR1 KGHSH, CDR2 LQKENI. The trim removed 3 bases at V and 4 bases at J, leaving 4 bases unmatched. CDR3 in amino acids: CASSPGQGNNQPQHF. Here the CDR3 DNA reads TGTGCCAGCTCACCGGGACAGGGAAATAATCAGCCCCAGCATTTT.

This clonotype was seen only a few times. This chain links TRBV5-1 with TRBJ2-5, with 14 bases that match TRBD2. The CDR3 is made up of 17 amino acids. From germline, CDR1 is SGHRS and CDR2 YFSETQ. The V segment lost 4 bases and the J segment 3 bases; nucleotides outside the gene matches: 8. CDR3 amino acids: CASSAPGLAGVEETQYF. CDR3 nucleotides: TGCGCCAGCAGCGCACCGGGACTAGCGGGAGTGGAAGAGACCCAGTACTTC. Together with reference TRBV5-1 and TRBJ2-5, the CDR3 gives the full variable domain: KAGVTQTPRYLIKTRGQQVTLSCSPISGHRSVSWYQQTPGQGLQFLFEYFSETQRNKGNFPGRFSGRQFSNSRSEMNVSTLELGDSALYLCASSAPGLAGVEETQYFGPGTRLLVL.

The rearrangement joins TRBV5-1 to TRBJ2-3, with D unresolved. The germline CDR1 and CDR2 sequences are SGHRS and YFSETQ. The CDR3 extends over 14 amino acids. V shed 7 bases and J shed 7 bases, with 19 bases lying between them. CDR3: CASSSGSPVNTQYF. The CDR3 DNA is TGCGCCAGCTCCTCCGGGTCCCCCGTTAATACGCAGTATTTT.

This clonotype came up a few times. This sequence joins TRBV27 and TRBJ2-1, with 7 bases identical to TRBD1. The CDR3 spans 18 residues. V was pared by 5 bases and J by 0 bases, with 13 bases of the junction left unmatched. Germline loops: CDR1 MNHEY, CDR2 SMNVEV (reference sequence). The CDR3 sequence: CASSGAGGITLSYNEQFF. The CDR3 DNA reads as TGTGCCAGCAGTGGGGCAGGGGGTATTACCCTCTCCTACAATGAGCAGTTCTTC.

A few counts support this clonotype. The V and J genes are TRBV5-8 and TRBJ1-5; TRBD1 agrees at 11 bases. Germline assignment: CDR1 SGHTS and CDR2 YDEGEE. Germline trimming cut 4 bases from V and 6 bases from J; bases unmatched to any gene: 3. CDR3 length equals 14 residues. The CDR3 region is CASSEDRGLQPQHF. The CDR3 DNA is TGTGCCAGCAGCGAGGACAGGGGGCTTCAGCCCCAGCATTTT.

This clonotype was counted a few times. The chain employs TRBV28 and TRBJ2-1; 7 bases are shared with TRBD2. Germline V gene sequence: CDR1 MDHEN, CDR2 SYDVKM. This CDR3 region has 14 residues. Unmatched junction bases numbered 8, after V lost 5 bases and J lost 7 bases. CDR3 sequence reads: CASSSGTTRNEQFF. DNA of the CDR3: TGTGCCAGCAGTAGCGGGACTACGCGAAATGAGCAGTTCTTC. Using reference TRBV28 and TRBJ2-1 for the parts outside the CDR3, the full variable domain is DVKVTQSSRYLVKRTGEKVFLECVQDMDHENMFWYRQDPGLGLRLIYFSYDVKMKEKGDIPEGYSVSREKKERFSLILESASTNQTSMYLCASSSGTTRNEQFFGPGTRLTVL.

This chain joins TRBV6-1 and TRBJ2-1; D might be TRBD1 or TRBD2, each matching 5 bases. The CDR3 runs to 17 residues. The germline gives CDR1 MNHNS, CDR2 SASEGT. The V end was cut by 6 bases, the J end by 1 base, with 19 bases between. CDR3 in amino acids: CASSQGRGIRSYNEQFF. CDR3 nucleotide sequence: TGTGCCAGCAGCCAGGGACGGGGAATTAGGTCCTACAATGAGCAGTTCTTC.

The rearrangement joins TRBV29-1 to TRBJ2-7; 8 bases map to TRBD1. V shed 7 bases and J 11 bases; nucleotides not matched to a gene: 10. The length of the CDR3 is 11 residues. Germline-derived CDR1 and CDR2 are SQVTM and ANQGSEA. CDR3: CSAEGTGHEYF. The CDR3 bases are TGCAGCGCCGAAGGGACAGGCCACGAGTACTTC.

The J gene is TRBJ2-5, the V gene TRBV4-1; 12 nucleotides align to TRBD2. Germline values: CDR1 MGHRA, CDR2 YSYEKL. The CDR3 contains 17 residues. V lost 3 bases to trimming and J lost 2 bases; unmatched junction nucleotides: 7. The CDR3 loop reads CASSQTSGSVLQETQYF. In DNA form, the CDR3 reads TGCGCCAGCAGCCAGACTAGCGGGAGCGTACTGCAAGAGACCCAGTACTTC.

This clonotype was picked up a small number of times. This rearrangement joins TRBV28 to TRBJ1-5; TRBD1 agrees at 7 bases. The V segment lost 6 bases and the J segment 11 bases; nucleotides outside the gene matches: 10. CDR3 size: 13 residues. Germline V gives CDR1 MDHEN, CDR2 SYDVKM. The CDR3 DNA reads TGTGCCAGCAGGACAGGGCTACATAACGCCCAGCATTTT. Amino acid sequence: CASRTGLHNAQHF.

This clonotype was observed a handful of times. V is TRBV5-1 and J is TRBJ2-1; TRBD1 agrees at 9 bases. The germline V gene has CDR1 SGHRS and CDR2 YFSETQ. The V segment lost 0 bases and the J segment 4 bases; nucleotides outside the gene matches: 8. CDR3 length: 17 residues. The CDR3 DNA follows: TGCGCCAGCAGCTTGGCCGGACAGGGGCGTTTGTACAATGAGCAGTTCTTC. Translation: CASSLAGQGRLYNEQFF.

This clonotype was counted only a few times. The chain is built from TRBV5-6 and TRBJ1-2; 7 bases are a match to TRBD1. V was clipped by 4 bases and J by 4 bases; unmatched bases: 16. Germline V gene data show CDR1 as SGHDT and CDR2 as YYEEEE. The CDR3 is 17 residues long. CDR3 protein: CASSISGTALSFYGYTF. The CDR3 nucleotides read TGTGCCAGCAGCATTTCCGGGACAGCCTTAAGCTTCTATGGCTACACCTTC.

The genes are TRBV6-1 and TRBJ2-1, with D tentatively TRBD1 (5 bases). The CDR3 contains 13 residues. The V end was cut by 5 bases, the J end by 4 bases, with 9 bases between. Germline values: CDR1 MNHNS, CDR2 SASEGT. The CDR3 DNA follows: TGTGCCAGCAGTAAGGACAATTACAATGAGCAGTTCTTC. The encoded protein is CASSKDNYNEQFF.

J is TRBJ1-2 and V is TRBV9, with D uncertain. V shed 0 bases and J shed 1 base, with 13 bases lying between them. Germline CDR1 and CDR2: SGDLS and YYNGEE. This CDR3 region has 16 residues. CDR3 region: CASSVGPTGINYGYTF. CDR3 coding DNA: TGTGCCAGCAGCGTAGGACCTACGGGAATTAACTATGGCTACACCTTC.

The rearrangement uses TRBV12-3 or TRBV12-4 and TRBJ1-4; the match to TRBD1 covers 11 bases. The V and J ends lost 4 bases and 6 bases, in that order; junction bases with no gene match: 10. This CDR3 is 17 amino acids long. The CDR3 reads CASSCGQGAAGDEKLFF. The CDR3 nucleotides are TGTGCCAGCAGTTGCGGACAGGGGGCCGCTGGGGATGAAAAACTGTTTTTT.

The chain employs TRBV7-2 and TRBJ2-5; 8 bases fit TRBD2. Germline V gives CDR1 SGHTA, CDR2 FQGNSA. The CDR3 loop spans 13 amino acids. V shed 5 bases and J 7 bases; nucleotides not matched to a gene: 6. CDR3 residues: CASSQGLGGTQYF. For the CDR3, the DNA is TGTGCCAGCAGCCAGGGACTAGGAGGGACCCAGTACTTC. The full variable domain, with the rest looked up from reference TRBV7-2 and TRBJ2-5, is GAGVSQSPSNKVTEKGKDVELRCDPISGHTALYWYRQSLGQGLEFLIYFQGNSAPDKSGLPSDRFSAERTGGSVSTLTIQRTQQEDSAVYLCASSQGLGGTQYFGPGTRLLVL.

This sequence joins TRBV5-6 and TRBJ2-7; 12 nucleotides line up with TRBD1. The CDR3 is made up of 16 amino acids. V was pared by 0 bases and J by 4 bases, with 5 bases of the junction left unmatched. Germline V gene lookup returns CDR1 SGHDT and CDR2 YYEEEE. This CDR3 is CASSLEPGQGAYEQYF. The CDR3 DNA reads as TGTGCCAGCAGCTTGGAACCGGGACAGGGGGCGTACGAGCAGTACTTC.

This clonotype was seen more than once but under ten times. This chain links TRBV4-2 with TRBJ2-1; D possibly corresponds to TRBD2 (6 bases). The CDR3 is made up of 16 amino acids. V was clipped by 0 bases and J by 3 bases, with 12 bases between them. Germline-derived CDR1 and CDR2 are LGHNA and YNFKEQ. Here the CDR3 DNA reads TGTGCCAGCAGCCAAGATGTTGGGACTGGCTACAATGAGCAGTTCTTC. It codes for CASSQDVGTGYNEQFF.

This clonotype was counted a few times. J is TRBJ1-3 and V is TRBV7-9; 10 positions agree with TRBD1. CDR1 is SEHNR and CDR2 is FQNEAQ in the germline V gene (reference sequence). V lost 5 bases and J lost 8; bases outside the gene matches: 6. The CDR3 sequence is 14 residues long. This chain's CDR3 is CASSPTGGRDTIYF. In DNA, the CDR3 is TGTGCCAGCAGCCCGACAGGGGGCCGGGACACCATATATTTT.

The chain uses TRBV5-1 and TRBJ2-1, with D perhaps being TRBD1 or TRBD2 (5 bases each). Germline assignment: CDR1 SGHRS and CDR2 YFSETQ. With 0 bases removed from V and 8 bases from J, the gap between germline ends came to 15 bases. CDR3 length equals 15 residues. CDR3 amino acids: CASSLGGAGGYEQFF. The CDR3 DNA is TGCGCCAGCAGCTTGGGGGGCGCGGGTGGATATGAGCAGTTCTTC.

V is TRBV30 and J is TRBJ1-1; 9 positions agree with TRBD1. V was pared by 2 bases and J by 1 base, with 5 bases of the junction left unmatched. The CDR3 has 15 residues. CDR1 is GTSNPN and CDR2 is SVGIG in the germline V gene (reference sequence). The CDR3 DNA sequence: TGTGCCTGGAGTCTGACAGGGGGAGCGAACACTGAAGCTTTCTTT. The encoded protein is CAWSLTGGANTEAFF.

Only a few counts were recorded for this clonotype. The gene calls are TRBV9 and TRBJ1-4; 9 nucleotides match TRBD1. The germline gives CDR1 SGDLS, CDR2 YYNGEE. Trimming cost V 4 bases and J 5 bases; bases outside gene matches: 6. CDR3 length: 15 residues. CDR3 coding DNA: TGTGCCAGCAGCCCTTTAACAGGGGGCAATGAAAAACTGTTTTTT. Its translation: CASSPLTGGNEKLFF. The variable domain in full, completed from reference TRBV9 and TRBJ1-4, reads DSGVTQTPKHLITATGQRVTLRCSPRSGDLSVYWYQQSLDQGLQFLIQYYNGEERAKGNILERFSAQQFPDLHSELNLSSLELGDSALYFCASSPLTGGNEKLFFGSGTQLSVL.

CDR3 nucleotides: TGTGCCAGCAGACGTCTCGGAGGTGAGCAGTTCTTC. This encodes CASRRLGGEQFF. V gene TRBV9 combines with J gene TRBJ2-1, with TRBD2 as a possible D gene (5 bases). CDR1 and CDR2 (germline): SGDLS, YYNGEE. V was clipped by 5 bases and J by 9 bases, with 12 bases between them. The CDR3 has 12 residues.

This clonotype was detected a few times. The chain combines TRBV9 with TRBJ2-7; 7 nucleotides line up with TRBD2. V dropped 5 bases and J dropped 5; count of bases not matched to a gene: 16. The CDR3 is 16 residues long. From germline, CDR1 is SGDLS and CDR2 YYNGEE. CDR3: CASRDCWASGIHEQYF. DNA for the CDR3: TGTGCCAGCAGGGACTGCTGGGCCAGCGGGATCCACGAGCAGTACTTC.